A single sample gave rise to the 20 T cell receptor beta chains below, sequenced in a study of T cells in localized non-small cell lung cancer (dated by TCRdb to between 2020 and 2021). Receptor amplification or capture employed the immunoSEQ multiplex PCR assay. Here the immuneACCESS table is served through TCRdb, limited to in-frame sequences with V and J called. Missing clones are a known gap in these copies; in checked studies unresolved V genes cover under half, and the rest lacks a known reason. The sample table shows about 77,000 clones, and approximately 90% are seen once. 20% to 25% of the sample comes from the top ten. Sequencing used peripheral blood, obtained before any cancer treatment. These receptors all come from a woman aged 40-69 years with stage I squamous cell lung carcinoma.

The chain has TRBV4-1 and TRBJ1-1, with unresolved D. Per germline, CDR1 MGHRA and CDR2 YSYEKL. CDR3 length: 16 residues. The V gene lost 1 base and the J gene lost 2 bases, with 14 bases spanning the gap. As DNA, the CDR3 is TGCGCCAGCAGCCAAGGAACCGGGATCTTCAACACTGAAGCTTTCTTT. This encodes CASSQGTGIFNTEAFF.

The chain combines TRBV5-1 with TRBJ1-2; TRBD1 is a possible D gene (5 bases). The CDR3 spans 12 residues. V was clipped by 3 bases and J by 8 bases, with 11 bases between them. Germline CDR1 SGHRS, CDR2 YFSETQ. The CDR3 DNA sequence: TGCGCCAGCAGCTCACAGGACTGGGGCTACACCTTC. As protein: CASSSQDWGYTF.

The gene calls are TRBV18 and TRBJ2-5; D possibly corresponds to TRBD2 (6 bases). The CDR3 is 13 residues long. The germline V gene encodes CDR1 KGHSH and CDR2 LQKENI. V was trimmed by 4 bases and J by 5 bases, leaving 11 bases between them. The CDR3 nucleotides read TGTGCCAGCTCACGCGGGAAGACGGAGACCCAGTACTTC. Its translation is CASSRGKTETQYF.

The gene calls are TRBV5-6 and TRBJ2-5; possibly TRBD1 for D (6 bases). V lost 0 bases, J lost 3 bases, and 6 bases lay in between. The CDR3 contains 13 residues. CDR1 is SGHDT and CDR2 is YYEEEE in the germline V gene. CDR3 DNA: TGTGCCAGCAGCTTGGGGACAGAAGAGACCCAGTACTTC. Protein: CASSLGTEETQYF.

The chain carries TRBV25-1 and TRBJ1-2; D remains unclear. This CDR3 comprises 14 residues. CDR1 and CDR2 (germline): MGHDK, SYGVNS. The V and J ends lost 2 bases and 2 bases respectively, with 9 bases between them. This CDR3 is CASSEPGVNYGYTF. The CDR3 DNA is TGTGCCAGCAGTGAACCTGGGGTCAACTATGGCTACACCTTC.

The rearrangement links TRBV5-1 to TRBJ1-6; D unresolved. V lost 1 base and J lost 4, with 9 bases in between. Germline V gene sequence: CDR1 SGHRS, CDR2 YFSETQ. The CDR3 consists of 15 residues. In DNA, the CDR3 is TGCGCCAGCAGCTTGTTTAGCGAGTATAATTCACCCCTCCACTTT. This gives the protein CASSLFSEYNSPLHF.

This chain links TRBV6-1 with TRBJ1-1, with D possibly TRBD1 on 5 matching bases. With 3 bases removed from V and 10 bases from J, the gap between germline ends came to 9 bases. This CDR3 is 11 amino acids long. The germline gives CDR1 MNHNS, CDR2 SASEGT. This chain's CDR3 is CASSDRVGAFF. CDR3 DNA sequence: TGTGCCAGCAGTGACAGGGTCGGAGCTTTCTTT.

J is TRBJ1-2 and V is TRBV30, with 9 bases lining up with TRBD1. V lost 5 bases, J lost 3 bases, and 7 bases stayed unmatched. The CDR3 extends over 14 amino acids. Germline V gene lookup returns CDR1 GTSNPN and CDR2 SVGIG (reference sequence). For the CDR3, the DNA is TGTGCCTGGGTCGAACAGGGGGCCCACTATGGCTACACCTTC. It yields the protein CAWVEQGAHYGYTF.

This clone appeared a single time. The chain uses TRBV11-2 and TRBJ1-6; D call uncertain. V lost 1 base to trimming and J lost 6 bases, with 13 bases between them. Germline assignment: CDR1 SGHAT and CDR2 FQNNGV. This CDR3 has 16 amino acids. The CDR3 sequence: CASSLAGISSNSPLHF. The CDR3 DNA reads as TGTGCCAGCAGCTTAGCTGGGATTTCGAGTAATTCACCCCTCCACTTT.

This chain joins TRBV6-6 and TRBJ2-7, with 7 bases identical to TRBD1. Germline loops: CDR1 MNHNY, CDR2 SVGAGI (reference sequence). Trimming at V came to 6 bases and at J to 2 bases, leaving 10 bases not matched to a gene. The CDR3 has 15 amino acids. The CDR3, as DNA: TGTGCCAGCAGCCCCCGACAGGGAGCTGCCTACGAGCAGTACTTC. Translated, it gives CASSPRQGAAYEQYF.

This chain connects TRBV10-3 to TRBJ2-1; D gene uncertain. Trimming took 0 bases from V and 2 from J, leaving 2 bases between them. The CDR3 sequence is 13 residues long. Germline values: CDR1 ENHRY, CDR2 SYGVKD. The CDR3 loop is CAISESAYNEQFF. CDR3 bases: TGTGCCATCAGTGAGTCGGCCTACAATGAGCAGTTCTTC.

This CDR3 reads CASSFGGTTDTQYF. Here the CDR3 DNA reads TGTGCCAGCAGCTTCGGCGGTACCACAGATACGCAGTATTTT. This chain links TRBV7-9 with TRBJ2-3; D remains unclear. The CDR3 is made up of 14 amino acids. Germline CDR1 and CDR2: SEHNR and FQNEAQ (reference sequence). Trimming took off 3 bases at V and 2 bases at J, with 9 bases between the two ends.

The V call is TRBV6-5, the J call TRBJ2-7; 7 nucleotides align to TRBD1. V shed 5 bases, J shed 4 bases, and the junction held 8 bases outside the gene matches. From germline, CDR1 is MNHEY and CDR2 SVGAGI. This CDR3 is 14 amino acids long. DNA for the CDR3: TGTGCCAGCAGTCGCATCGGGACAGTGTACGAGCAGTACTTC. It yields the protein CASSRIGTVYEQYF.

This clone was found a few times. The chain employs TRBV7-2 and TRBJ1-5, with 10 positions matching TRBD1. The V and J ends lost 8 bases and 4 bases, in that order; junction bases with no gene match: 5. CDR1 and CDR2 (germline): SGHTA, FQGNSA. This CDR3 has 14 residues. The CDR3 DNA reads as TGTGCCAGCGGGGGGACAGGGGCAAATCAGCCCCAGCATTTT. Amino acid sequence: CASGGTGANQPQHF. Complete variable domain (other parts from reference TRBV7-2 and TRBJ1-5): GAGVSQSPSNKVTEKGKDVELRCDPISGHTALYWYRQSLGQGLEFLIYFQGNSAPDKSGLPSDRFSAERTGGSVSTLTIQRTQQEDSAVYLCASGGTGANQPQHFGDGTRLSIL.

This clone turned up a few times. This chain joins TRBV6-1 and TRBJ2-7, with a weak D call TRBD1 (5 bases). CDR3 length: 14 amino acids. Trimming shortened V by 8 bases and J by 0 bases, and 14 bases separated the two germline ends. Germline CDR1 and CDR2: MNHNS and SASEGT. CDR3 loop: CASSSWGSSYEQYF. The DNA of the CDR3 is TGTGCCAGCTCATCGTGGGGCAGCTCCTACGAGCAGTACTTC.

The chain has TRBV7-8 and TRBJ2-6, with D unclear. V was cut by 1 base and J by 2 bases, with 6 bases left in between. From germline, CDR1 is SGHVS and CDR2 FQNEAQ. The CDR3 spans 15 residues. DNA for the CDR3: TGTGCCAGCAGCTTAGGGAATGCTGGGGCCAACGTCCTGACTTTC. Protein sequence: CASSLGNAGANVLTF.

J is TRBJ1-6 and V is TRBV30; D call uncertain. V was trimmed by 0 bases and J by 7 bases, leaving 7 bases between them. Germline lookup yields CDR1 GTSNPN and CDR2 SVGIG (reference sequence). The CDR3 totals 13 residues. The CDR3 loop is CAWSVDQNSPLHF. CDR3 in DNA: TGTGCCTGGAGTGTTGACCAAAATTCACCCCTCCACTTT.

As concerns this clone: Germline is not matched at one junction end, which may reflect a read error. The chain employs TRBV7-7 and TRBJ2-1; no clear D. Germline V gene data show CDR1 as SSHAT and CDR2 as FNYEAQ (reference sequence). The CDR3 contains 13 residues. Here the CDR3 reads CASSSTRNNEQFF. The CDR3 DNA reads as TGTGCTAGCAGCTCTACACGAAACAATGAGCAGTTCTTC.

The CDR3 nucleotides read TGCGCCAGCAGGATAACAGGGGGCGCTGGGGCCAACGTCCTGACTTTC. This sequence encodes CASRITGGAGANVLTF. The chain joins TRBV10-2 to TRBJ2-6; 9 nucleotides agree with TRBD1. Germline-derived CDR1 and CDR2 are WSHSY and SAAADI. CDR3 size: 16 residues. After removal of 6 bases from V and 2 bases from J, the junction contained 5 bases not matched to a gene.

This clone was picked up one time. The chain links TRBV10-3 to TRBJ1-5; D gene ambiguous. The length of the CDR3 is 13 residues. Germline-derived CDR1 and CDR2 are ENHRY and SYGVKD. V was trimmed by 3 bases and J by 1 base, leaving 4 bases between them. The CDR3, as DNA: TGTGCCATCAGTGAAAGGAGCAATCAGCCCCAGCATTTT. This gives the protein CAISERSNQPQHF.